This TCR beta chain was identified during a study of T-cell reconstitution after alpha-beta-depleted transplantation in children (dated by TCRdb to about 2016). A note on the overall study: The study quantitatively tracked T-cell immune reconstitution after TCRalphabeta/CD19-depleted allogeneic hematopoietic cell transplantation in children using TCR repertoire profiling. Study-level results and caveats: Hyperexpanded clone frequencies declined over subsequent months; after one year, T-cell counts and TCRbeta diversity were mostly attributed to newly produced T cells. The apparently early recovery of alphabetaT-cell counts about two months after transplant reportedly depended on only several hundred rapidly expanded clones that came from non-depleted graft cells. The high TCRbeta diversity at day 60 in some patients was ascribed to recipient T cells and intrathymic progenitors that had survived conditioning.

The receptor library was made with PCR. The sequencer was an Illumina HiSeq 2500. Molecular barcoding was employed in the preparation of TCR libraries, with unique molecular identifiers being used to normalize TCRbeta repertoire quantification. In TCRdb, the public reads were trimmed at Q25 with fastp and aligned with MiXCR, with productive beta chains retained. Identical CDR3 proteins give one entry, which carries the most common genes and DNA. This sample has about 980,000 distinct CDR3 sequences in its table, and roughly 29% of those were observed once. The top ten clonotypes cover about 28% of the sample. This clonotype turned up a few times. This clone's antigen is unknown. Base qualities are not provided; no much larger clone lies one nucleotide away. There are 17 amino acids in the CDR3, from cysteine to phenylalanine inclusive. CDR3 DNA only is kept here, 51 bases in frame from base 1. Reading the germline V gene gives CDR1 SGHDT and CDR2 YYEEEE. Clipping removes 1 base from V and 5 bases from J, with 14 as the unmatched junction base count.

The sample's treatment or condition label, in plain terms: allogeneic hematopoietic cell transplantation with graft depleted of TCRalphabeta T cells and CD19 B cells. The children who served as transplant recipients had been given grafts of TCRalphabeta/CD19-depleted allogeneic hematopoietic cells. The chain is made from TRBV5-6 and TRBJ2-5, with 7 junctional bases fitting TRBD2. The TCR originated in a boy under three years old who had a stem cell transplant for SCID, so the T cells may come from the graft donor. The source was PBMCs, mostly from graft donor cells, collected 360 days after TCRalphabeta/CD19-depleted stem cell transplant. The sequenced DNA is TGTGCCAGCAGCTTGCGAGTAGCGGGCCGGGGAAGGGAGACCCAGTACTTC. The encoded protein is CASSLRVAGRGRETQYF.